The clone carrying this T cell receptor beta chain occurred a few times. This specimen belongs to a study of technical replicates of blood from several donors. The V and J ends lost 6 bases and 0 bases respectively, with 9 bases between them. In germline, CDR1 is SGHTS, CDR2 YDEGEE. The CDR3 sequence is 13 residues long. Profiled with immunoSEQ multiplex PCR; TCRdb holds only in-frame clones, not every one. This sample yields over 50,000 clones, of which more than 70% are seen a single time; around 4.9% belongs to the top ten. Sequencing was done on a sample of PBMCs. V is TRBV5-8 and J is TRBJ1-2; D remains unclear. The receptor's source is a human donor in good health. Some clones in this sample may be carry-over from other donors' samples. The DNA of the CDR3 is TGTGCCAGCACCGAAGGAGCTAACTATGGCTACACCTTC. Translation gives CASTEGANYGYTF.